The present entry profiles one TCR beta chain with its context. There is no known antigen for this receptor. Qualities for individual bases were not recorded, and no much larger clone is one base off. Whole blood was collected in K2EDTA tubes by collaborating institutions according to the institutions' own protocols. For TCRbeta analysis, collaborators shipped samples in one of three forms: frozen whole blood, isolated PBMCs, or DNA extracted from either of those sample types. This sample was included in a study of blood T cell repertoires in COVID-19 (dated by TCRdb to about 2020). Study-level background: Samples covering the acute and convalescent phases of COVID-19 were provided by collaborators in the United States, Italy and Spain. The material from the prospective study consisted of cDNA or gDNA derived from T cells, B-cell-depleted T cells, or PBMCs. Deeply sampled blood TCRbeta repertoires from subjects exposed to, actively infected with, or recovered from COVID-19 were included in the dataset. A freely available public database, intended as a resource for researchers studying the immune response to SARS-CoV-2, is where the repertoires were released. Samples were obtained from the ongoing ImmuneRACE study (first 160 participants) and from 1,254 subjects provided by 6 global collaborators. A de-identified subject ID, COVID-19 status, age in years and sex were almost always included in the sample metadata. Where available, HLA class I and class II types were obtained from metadata supplied by the sample provider rather than from assay-based typing. On the study overall, not on this receptor specifically: The amount of clinical and demographic metadata varied by source and participant and was provided uncurated.

CDR1 KGHDR and CDR2 SFDVKD are derived from the germline V gene. Relative to germline, V is 10 bases shorter and J is 6 bases shorter, with 10 bases between their ends. The CDR3 runs 11 amino acids, cysteine and phenylalanine included. Of the read, only the CDR3 DNA is kept; its 33 bases are in frame from base 1. The immunoSEQ Assay, a bias-controlled multiplex PCR, was used to amplify TCRbeta CDR3 regions from genomic DNA. From the authors' description of their analysis: The number of nucleated cells in each sample was estimated by amplification of reference gene primers within the assay. Sequence reads were collapsed and filtered to measure the absolute abundance of every unique TCRbeta CDR3 rearrangement. For each sample, productive Simpson clonality was calculated by taking the square root of Simpson's diversity index across productive rearrangements. TCRdb retrieved this table from immuneACCESS and kept in-frame rearrangements only. Not all clones are present; in checked studies, unresolved V genes account for under half, and no reason is known for the remainder. The V and J calls and clone size are taken from that table; D and trimming were inferred from the DNA. Here the sample has fewer than 250,000 clones; 86% occur a single time. 0.65% to 0.95% of the sample belongs to the ten largest clones.

Material for sequencing was peripheral blood. This chain is built from TRBV24-1 and TRBJ2-3; TRBD2 is perhaps the D gene, given 6 matching bases. This receptor was obtained from a woman in her 70s with acute or convalescent COVID-19. The sequence in DNA is TGTGCCACGCGTCGGGGGGATACGCAGTATTTT. This is translated as CATRRGDTQYF.